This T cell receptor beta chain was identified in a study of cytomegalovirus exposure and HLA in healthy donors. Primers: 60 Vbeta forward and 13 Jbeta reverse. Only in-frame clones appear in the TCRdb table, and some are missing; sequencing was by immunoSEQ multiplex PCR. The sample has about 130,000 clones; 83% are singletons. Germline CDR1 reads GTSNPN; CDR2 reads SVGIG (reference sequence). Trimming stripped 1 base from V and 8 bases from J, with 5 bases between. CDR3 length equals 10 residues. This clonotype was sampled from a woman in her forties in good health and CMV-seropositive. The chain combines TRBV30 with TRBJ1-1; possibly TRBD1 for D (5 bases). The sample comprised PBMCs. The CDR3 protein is CAWSDREAFF. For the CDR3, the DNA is TGTGCCTGGAGTGACAGGGAAGCTTTCTTT.